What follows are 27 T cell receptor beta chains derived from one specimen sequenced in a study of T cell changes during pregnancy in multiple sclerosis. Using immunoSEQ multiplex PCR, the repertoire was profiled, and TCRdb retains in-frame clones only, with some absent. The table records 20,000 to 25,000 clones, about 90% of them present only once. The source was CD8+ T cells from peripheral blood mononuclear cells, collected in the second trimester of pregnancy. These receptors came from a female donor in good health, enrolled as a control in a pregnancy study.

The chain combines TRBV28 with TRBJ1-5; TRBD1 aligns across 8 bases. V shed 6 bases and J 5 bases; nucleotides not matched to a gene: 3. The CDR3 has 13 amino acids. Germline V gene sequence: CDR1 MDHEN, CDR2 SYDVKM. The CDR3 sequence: CASSKQGDQPQHF. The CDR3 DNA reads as TGTGCCAGCAGCAAACAGGGGGATCAGCCCCAGCATTTT.

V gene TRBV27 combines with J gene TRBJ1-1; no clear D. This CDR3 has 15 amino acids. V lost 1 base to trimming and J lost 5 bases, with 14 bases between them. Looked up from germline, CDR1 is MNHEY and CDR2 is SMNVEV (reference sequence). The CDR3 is CASSLWASEVTEAFF. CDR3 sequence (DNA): TGTGCCAGCAGTTTATGGGCGTCGGAGGTGACTGAAGCTTTCTTT.

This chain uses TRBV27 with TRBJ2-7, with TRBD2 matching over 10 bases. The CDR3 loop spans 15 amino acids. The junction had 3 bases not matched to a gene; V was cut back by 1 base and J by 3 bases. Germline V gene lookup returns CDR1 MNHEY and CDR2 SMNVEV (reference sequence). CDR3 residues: CASSLLAGGDYEQYF. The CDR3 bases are TGTGCCAGCAGTTTATTAGCGGGAGGTGACTACGAGCAGTACTTC.

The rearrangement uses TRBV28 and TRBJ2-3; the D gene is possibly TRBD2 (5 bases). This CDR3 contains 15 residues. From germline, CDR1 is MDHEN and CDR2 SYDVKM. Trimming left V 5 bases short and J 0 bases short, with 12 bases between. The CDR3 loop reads CASSPPRTSTDTQYF. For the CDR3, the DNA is TGTGCCAGCAGTCCACCCCGGACTAGCACAGATACGCAGTATTTT.

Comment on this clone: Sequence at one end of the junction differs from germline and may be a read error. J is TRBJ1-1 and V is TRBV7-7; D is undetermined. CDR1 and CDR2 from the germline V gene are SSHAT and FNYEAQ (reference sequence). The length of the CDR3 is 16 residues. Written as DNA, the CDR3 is TGTGCTAGCAGCCCCCTCTCTGAATTGAAGCACACTGAAGCTTTCTTT. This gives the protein CASSPLSELKHTEAFF.

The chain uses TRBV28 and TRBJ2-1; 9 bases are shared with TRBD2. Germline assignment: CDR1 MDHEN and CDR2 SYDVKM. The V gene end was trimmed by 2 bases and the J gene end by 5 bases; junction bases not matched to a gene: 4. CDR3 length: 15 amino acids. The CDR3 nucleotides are TGTGCCAGCAGTTTAATTGCGGGAGGGAACAATGAGCAGTTCTTC. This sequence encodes CASSLIAGGNNEQFF.

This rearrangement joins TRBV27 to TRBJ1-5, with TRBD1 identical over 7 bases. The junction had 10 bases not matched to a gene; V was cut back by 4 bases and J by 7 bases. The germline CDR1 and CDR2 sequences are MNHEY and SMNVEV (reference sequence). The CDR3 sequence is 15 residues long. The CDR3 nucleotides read TGTGCCAGCAGTTCTGGGGCAGGGGGGCACCAGCCCCAGCATTTT. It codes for CASSSGAGGHQPQHF.

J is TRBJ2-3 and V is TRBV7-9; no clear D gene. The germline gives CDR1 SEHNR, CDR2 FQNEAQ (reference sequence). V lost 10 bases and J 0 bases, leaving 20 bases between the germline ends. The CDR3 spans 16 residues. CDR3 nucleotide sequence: TGTGCCAACAACCCCCCCAACATCTTTAGCACAGATACGCAGTATTTT. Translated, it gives CANNPPNIFSTDTQYF. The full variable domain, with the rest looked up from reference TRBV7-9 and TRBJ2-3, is DTGVSQNPRHKITKRGQNVTFRCDPISEHNRLYWYRQTLGQGPEFLTYFQNEAQLEKSRLLSDRFSAERPKGSFSTLEIQRTEQGDSAMYLCANNPPNIFSTDTQYFGPGTRLTVL.

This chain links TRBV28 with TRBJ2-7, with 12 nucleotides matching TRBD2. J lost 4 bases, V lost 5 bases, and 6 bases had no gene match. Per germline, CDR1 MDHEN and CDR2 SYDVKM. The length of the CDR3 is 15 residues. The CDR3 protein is CASSTRTSGIYEQYF. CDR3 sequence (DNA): TGTGCCAGCAGTACCCGGACTAGCGGGATTTACGAGCAGTACTTC.

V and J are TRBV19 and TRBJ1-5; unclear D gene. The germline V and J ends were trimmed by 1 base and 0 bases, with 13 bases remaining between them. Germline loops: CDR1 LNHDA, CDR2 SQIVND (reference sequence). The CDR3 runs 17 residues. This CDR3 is CASSIASPFYSNQPQHF. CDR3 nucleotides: TGTGCCAGTAGTATAGCTTCCCCGTTCTATAGCAATCAGCCCCAGCATTTT.

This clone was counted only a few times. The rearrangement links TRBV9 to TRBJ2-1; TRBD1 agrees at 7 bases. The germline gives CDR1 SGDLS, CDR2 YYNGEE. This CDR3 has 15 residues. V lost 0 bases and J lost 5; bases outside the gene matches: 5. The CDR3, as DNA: TGTGCCAGCAGCGTAGGAGGGGGCTTGAACAATGAGCAGTTCTTC. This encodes CASSVGGGLNNEQFF.

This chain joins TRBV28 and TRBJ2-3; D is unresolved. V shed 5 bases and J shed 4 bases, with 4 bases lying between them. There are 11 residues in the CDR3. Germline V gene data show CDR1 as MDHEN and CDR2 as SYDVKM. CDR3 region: CASSRADTQYF. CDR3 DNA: TGTGCCAGCAGTCGGGCAGATACGCAGTATTTT.

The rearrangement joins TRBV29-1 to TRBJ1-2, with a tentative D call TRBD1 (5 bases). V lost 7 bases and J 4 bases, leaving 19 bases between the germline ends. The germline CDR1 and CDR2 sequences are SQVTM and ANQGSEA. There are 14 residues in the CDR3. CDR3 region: CSALDTDTSYGYTF. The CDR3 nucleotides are TGCAGCGCCTTAGACACGGACACCTCCTATGGCTACACCTTC.

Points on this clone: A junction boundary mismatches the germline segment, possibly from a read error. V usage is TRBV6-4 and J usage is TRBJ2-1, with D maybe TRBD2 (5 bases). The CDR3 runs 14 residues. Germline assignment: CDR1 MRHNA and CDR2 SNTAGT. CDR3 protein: CASSDSAEDGRLLF. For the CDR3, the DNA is TGTGCCAGCAGTGACTCGGCGGAGGACGGCCGACTCCTCTTC.

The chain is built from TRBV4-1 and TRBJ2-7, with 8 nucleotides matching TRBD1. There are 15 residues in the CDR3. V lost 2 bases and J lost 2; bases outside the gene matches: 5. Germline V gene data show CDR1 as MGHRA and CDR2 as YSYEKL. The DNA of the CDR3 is TGCGCCAGCAGCCAACTCCGGGACAGGACCTACGAGCAGTACTTC. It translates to CASSQLRDRTYEQYF.

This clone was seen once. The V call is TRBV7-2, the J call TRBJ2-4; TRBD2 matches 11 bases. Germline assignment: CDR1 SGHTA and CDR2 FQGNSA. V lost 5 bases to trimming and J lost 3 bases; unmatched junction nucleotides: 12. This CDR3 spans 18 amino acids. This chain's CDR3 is CASSLRGFGTSGKNIQYF. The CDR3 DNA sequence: TGTGCCAGCAGCCTTAGAGGGTTCGGGACTAGCGGCAAAAACATTCAGTACTTC.

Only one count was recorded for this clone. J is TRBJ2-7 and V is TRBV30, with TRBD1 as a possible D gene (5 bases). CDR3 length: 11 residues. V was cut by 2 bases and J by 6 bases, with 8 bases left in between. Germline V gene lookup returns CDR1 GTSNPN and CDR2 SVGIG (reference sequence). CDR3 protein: CAWSIGVEQYF. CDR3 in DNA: TGTGCCTGGAGTATAGGGGTCGAGCAGTACTTC.

CDR3 amino acids: CASSIESALNQPQHF. The CDR3 coding sequence is TGTGCCAGTAGTATAGAGTCAGCGCTCAATCAGCCCCAGCATTTT. This chain joins TRBV19 and TRBJ1-5; D is uncertain. Trimming removed 0 bases from V and 3 bases from J, with 9 bases in between. CDR1 LNHDA and CDR2 SQIVND come from the germline V gene (reference sequence). The CDR3 length is 15 residues.

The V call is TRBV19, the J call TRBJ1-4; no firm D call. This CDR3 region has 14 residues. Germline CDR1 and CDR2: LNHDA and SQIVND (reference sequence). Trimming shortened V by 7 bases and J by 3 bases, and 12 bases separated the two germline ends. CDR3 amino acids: CASTPGRANEKLFF. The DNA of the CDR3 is TGTGCCAGTACACCGGGGAGGGCTAATGAAAAACTGTTTTTT.

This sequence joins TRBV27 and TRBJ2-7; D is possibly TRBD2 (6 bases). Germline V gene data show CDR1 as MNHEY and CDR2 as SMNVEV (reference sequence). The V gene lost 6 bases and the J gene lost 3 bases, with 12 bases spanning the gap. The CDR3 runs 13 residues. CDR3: CASSSGLFYEQYF. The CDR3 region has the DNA TGTGCCAGCAGCTCCGGACTATTCTACGAGCAGTACTTC.

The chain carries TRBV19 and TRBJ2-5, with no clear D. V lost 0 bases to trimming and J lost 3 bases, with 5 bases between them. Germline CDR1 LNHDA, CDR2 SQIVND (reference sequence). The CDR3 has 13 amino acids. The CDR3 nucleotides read TGTGCCAGTAGTATAGACGAGGAAGAGACCCAGTACTTC. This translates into CASSIDEEETQYF.

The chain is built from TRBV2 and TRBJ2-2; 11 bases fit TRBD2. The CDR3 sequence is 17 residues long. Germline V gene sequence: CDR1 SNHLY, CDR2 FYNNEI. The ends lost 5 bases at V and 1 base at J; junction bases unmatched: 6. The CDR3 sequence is CASSRSLAGVNTGELFF. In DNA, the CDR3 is TGTGCCAGCAGTCGATCACTAGCGGGGGTGAACACCGGGGAGCTGTTTTTT.

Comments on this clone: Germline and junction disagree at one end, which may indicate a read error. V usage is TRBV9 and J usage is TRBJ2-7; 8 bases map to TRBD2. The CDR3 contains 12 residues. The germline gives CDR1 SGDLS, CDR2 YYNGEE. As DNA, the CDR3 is TGTGCCAGTAGCGGGGCAGACTACGAGCAGTACTTC. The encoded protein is CASSGADYEQYF.

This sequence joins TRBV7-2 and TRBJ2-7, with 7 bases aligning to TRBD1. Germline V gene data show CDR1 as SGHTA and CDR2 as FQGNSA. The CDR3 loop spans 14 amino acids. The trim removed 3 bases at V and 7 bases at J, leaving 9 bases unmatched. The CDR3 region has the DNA TGTGCCAGCAGCTTTCGACAGGGCCTGTGGGAGCAGTACTTC. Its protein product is CASSFRQGLWEQYF.

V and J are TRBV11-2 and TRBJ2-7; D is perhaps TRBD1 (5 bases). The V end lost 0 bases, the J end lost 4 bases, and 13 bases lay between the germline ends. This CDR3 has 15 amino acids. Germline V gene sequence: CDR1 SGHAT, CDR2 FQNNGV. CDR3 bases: TGTGCCAGCAGCTTAGAAGACAGCACAACTTACGAGCAGTACTTC. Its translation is CASSLEDSTTYEQYF. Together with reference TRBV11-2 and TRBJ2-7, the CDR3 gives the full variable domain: EAGVAQSPRYKIIEKRQSVAFWCNPISGHATLYWYQQILGQGPKLLIQFQNNGVVDDSQLPKDRFSAERLKGVDSTLKIQPAKLEDSAVYLCASSLEDSTTYEQYFGPGTRLTVT.

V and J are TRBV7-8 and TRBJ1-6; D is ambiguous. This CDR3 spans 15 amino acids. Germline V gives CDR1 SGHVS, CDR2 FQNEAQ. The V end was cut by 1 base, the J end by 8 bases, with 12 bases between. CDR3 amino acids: CASSLGRLGDSPLHF. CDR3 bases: TGTGCCAGCAGCTTAGGTCGTCTGGGAGATTCACCCCTCCACTTT.

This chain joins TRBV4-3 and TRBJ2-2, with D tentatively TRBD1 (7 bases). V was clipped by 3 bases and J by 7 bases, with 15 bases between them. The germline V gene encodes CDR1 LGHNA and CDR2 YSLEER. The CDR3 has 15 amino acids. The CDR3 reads CASSHTGEVSGELFF. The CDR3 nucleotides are TGCGCCAGCAGCCATACAGGGGAGGTGAGCGGGGAGCTGTTTTTT.